The 32 T cell receptor beta chains presented below share a single source sample, sequenced in a study of CD8+ T cells in alopecia areata. cDNA prepared by RNA extraction and subsequent reverse transcription served as the template for sequencing. Only in-frame clones appear in the TCRdb table, and some are missing; sequencing was by immunoSEQ multiplex PCR. The top ten hold 1% to 1.5% of the sample, which has 200,000 to 250,000 clones, approximately 67% seen once. Treatment given: oral pan-JAK inhibitor, 5-10 mg twice daily. Sequences were derived from CD4+ T cells sorted from blood, sampled at approximately week 42, from a patient treated with tofacitinib. Source of these receptors: a human donor with alopecia areata.

CDR3 bases: TGTGCCAGCAGCCTAGGGGGCGGGAATACGCAGTATTTT. This translates into CASSLGGGNTQYF. The rearrangement uses TRBV6-5 and TRBJ2-3; TRBD1 might be the D (7 bases). V was clipped by 6 bases and J by 7 bases, with 14 bases between them. This CDR3 has 13 amino acids. The V gene's germline CDR1 is MNHEY and CDR2 SVGAGI.

V and J are TRBV15 and TRBJ2-7; no clear D gene. The CDR3 is 12 amino acids. V shed 5 bases and J shed 3 bases, with 8 bases lying between them. The germline CDR1 and CDR2 sequences are LNHNV and YYDKDF (reference sequence). The CDR3 sequence: CATSPGLYEQYF. CDR3 in DNA: TGTGCCACCAGCCCAGGTCTCTACGAGCAGTACTTC.

This sequence joins TRBV7-2 and TRBJ1-2, with unresolved D. Trimming left V 4 bases short and J 4 bases short, with 13 bases between. The CDR3 totals 14 residues. CDR1 SGHTA and CDR2 FQGNSA come from the germline V gene. The CDR3 DNA sequence: TGTGCCAGCAGCTCATCCTTTGGGCTCTATGGCTACACCTTC. Its protein product is CASSSSFGLYGYTF.

The J gene is TRBJ2-7, the V gene TRBV29-1, with D possibly being TRBD1 (6 bases). From germline, CDR1 is SQVTM and CDR2 ANQGSEA. This CDR3 has 16 amino acids. V was trimmed by 0 bases and J by 2 bases, leaving 17 bases between them. In DNA form, the CDR3 reads TGCAGCGTTGAAGATCGCAGTGCCAGGGGTACCTACGAGCAGTACTTC. It specifies CSVEDRSARGTYEQYF.

V is TRBV2 and J is TRBJ2-3; D is uncertain. Trimming took 2 bases from V and 4 from J, leaving 13 bases between them. Germline loops: CDR1 SNHLY, CDR2 FYNNEI. There are 15 residues in the CDR3. The CDR3 DNA reads as TGTGCCAGCAGTGAATTTGGCCTCCTATCAGATACGCAGTATTTT. Its translation: CASSEFGLLSDTQYF.

This rearrangement joins TRBV27 to TRBJ1-4, with a weak D call TRBD1 (5 bases). Trimming took 4 bases from V and 6 from J, leaving 18 bases between them. Germline values: CDR1 MNHEY, CDR2 SMNVEV (reference sequence). The CDR3 has 16 amino acids. CDR3 in amino acids: CASSSAIRDGDEKLFF. The CDR3 DNA sequence: TGTGCCAGCAGTTCTGCGATCCGGGACGGAGATGAAAAACTGTTTTTT.

V and J are TRBV6-6 and TRBJ2-5; TRBD1 matches 9 bases. In germline, CDR1 is MNHNY, CDR2 SVGAGI (reference sequence). CDR3 length equals 12 residues. The ends lost 11 bases at V and 4 bases at J; junction bases unmatched: 5. CDR3 bases: TGTGCCGGGGCGACAGGGGGAGAGACCCAGTACTTC. It codes for CAGATGGETQYF.

There are a few counts of this clone. This chain uses TRBV7-3 with TRBJ1-2; tentative D call: TRBD1 (6 bases). In germline, CDR1 is SGHTA, CDR2 FQGTGA. V lost 5 bases and J 6 bases, leaving 19 bases between the germline ends. The length of the CDR3 is 15 residues. CDR3 protein: CASSGRIRGVDGYTF. The CDR3 coding sequence is TGTGCCAGCAGCGGTCGCATCAGGGGTGTCGATGGCTACACCTTC.

V and J are TRBV11-3 and TRBJ1-1; tentatively, D is TRBD1 (5 bases). There are 15 residues in the CDR3. Germline CDR1 reads SGHNT; CDR2 reads YENEEA. V was shortened by 3 bases and J by 0 bases, with 11 bases between the two germline ends. The CDR3 bases are TGTGCCAGCAGCTTTGGGGCGATGATGAACACTGAAGCTTTCTTT. Its translation: CASSFGAMMNTEAFF.

CDR3 amino acids: CASSGQWGDTEAFF. The CDR3 nucleotides are TGCGCCAGCAGCGGACAATGGGGGGACACTGAAGCTTTCTTT. The chain joins TRBV5-1 to TRBJ1-1, with D perhaps matching TRBD1 (5 bases). The germline V gene encodes CDR1 SGHRS and CDR2 YFSETQ. Trimming cost V 4 bases and J 3 bases, with 13 bases left between them. This CDR3 contains 14 residues.

The CDR3 DNA sequence: TGTGCCTGGAGTGTTGAGACAGACTATGAAAAACTGTTTTTT. This gives the protein CAWSVETDYEKLFF. V and J are TRBV30 and TRBJ1-4; TRBD1 is a possible D gene (5 bases). The germline V and J ends were trimmed by 0 bases and 6 bases, with 11 bases remaining between them. Per the germline V gene, CDR1 is GTSNPN and CDR2 is SVGIG (reference sequence). The CDR3 loop spans 14 amino acids.

The table lists this clone with a few counts. The J gene is TRBJ2-5, the V gene TRBV2; the D is unclear. V was pared by 7 bases and J by 1 base, with 7 bases between. Germline CDR1 SNHLY, CDR2 FYNNEI. CDR3 length: 12 amino acids. CDR3 sequence (DNA): TGTGCCAGCAAGCTAACCCAAGAGACCCAGTACTTC. Translation gives CASKLTQETQYF.

The chain carries TRBV7-9 and TRBJ2-5; 14 bases match TRBD2. Trimming at V came to 4 bases and at J to 5 bases, leaving 6 bases not matched to a gene. Germline V gene lookup returns CDR1 SEHNR and CDR2 FQNEAQ (reference sequence). The CDR3 is made up of 16 amino acids. The CDR3 sequence: CASSYGTSGGGETQYF. The CDR3, as DNA: TGTGCCAGCAGCTACGGGACTAGCGGGGGTGGGGAGACCCAGTACTTC.

The chain recombines TRBV23-1 with TRBJ2-3; the D is unclear. TRBV23-1 is an open reading frame whose function is uncertain. This CDR3 region has 17 residues. Trimming shortened V by 0 bases and J by 4 bases, and 17 bases separated the two germline ends. CDR3 amino acids: CASSQSQPSVIPDTQYF. The DNA for the CDR3 is TGCGCCAGCAGTCAATCTCAGCCTAGTGTGATCCCAGATACGCAGTATTTT.

The rearrangement joins TRBV5-4 to TRBJ1-2, with 9 bases that match TRBD1. The V and J ends lost 4 bases and 6 bases, in that order; junction bases with no gene match: 4. CDR3 size: 13 residues. CDR1 is SGHNT and CDR2 is YYREEE in the germline V gene (reference sequence). CDR3 sequence: CASSGWDRDGYTF. Here the CDR3 DNA reads TGTGCCAGCAGCGGGTGGGACAGGGATGGCTACACCTTC.

This chain connects TRBV2 to TRBJ2-6; 9 nucleotides agree with TRBD1. The CDR3 spans 16 residues. Losses at the gene ends were 3 bases for V and 0 bases for J; bases not matched to a gene: 0. Per the germline V gene, CDR1 is SNHLY and CDR2 is FYNNEI. The CDR3: CASSEDRGSGANVLTF. The CDR3 DNA sequence: TGTGCCAGCAGTGAGGACAGGGGCTCTGGGGCCAACGTCCTGACTTTC.

The J gene is TRBJ2-7, the V gene TRBV7-2; possible D gene TRBD2, 6 bases. Trimming left V 5 bases short and J 1 base short, with 18 bases between. The CDR3 loop spans 16 amino acids. CDR1 is SGHTA, CDR2 FQGNSA, per germline. CDR3 amino acids: CASSVGNLARSYEQYF. The CDR3 bases are TGTGCCAGCAGCGTGGGAAATCTAGCGCGATCCTACGAGCAGTACTTC.

This clone was seen only a few times. J is TRBJ1-2 and V is TRBV5-1; D is uncertain. Germline CDR1 SGHRS, CDR2 YFSETQ. The CDR3 contains 13 residues. V was clipped by 0 bases and J by 4 bases, with 7 bases between them. CDR3: CASSLDSTYGYTF. In DNA form, the CDR3 reads TGCGCCAGCAGCTTGGACAGTACCTATGGCTACACCTTC.

The J gene is TRBJ1-5, the V gene TRBV9, with 10 bases that match TRBD1. Germline trimming cut 1 base from V and 7 bases from J; bases unmatched to any gene: 2. Germline CDR1 is SGDLS and CDR2 is YYNGEE. This CDR3 is built from 14 residues. CDR3 DNA sequence: TGTGCCAGCAGCGTATCGGACAGGGGGCAGCCCCAGCATTTT. Translating gives CASSVSDRGQPQHF.

For this clone: This sample also contains other DNA sequences that code for the same CDR3. The V call is TRBV9, the J call TRBJ2-2; the D is unclear. Germline V gene data show CDR1 as SGDLS and CDR2 as YYNGEE. The CDR3 length is 12 residues. V was pared by 2 bases and J by 4 bases, with 3 bases between. The CDR3 DNA reads as TGTGCCAGCAGCGTTCTCACCGGGGAGCTGTTTTTT. It encodes CASSVLTGELFF.

The chain has TRBV5-5 and TRBJ1-1; TRBD1 matches 7 bases. Trimming took 6 bases from V and 5 from J; bases not matched to a gene: 10. This CDR3 contains 14 residues. Germline CDR1 is SGHKS and CDR2 is YYEKEE (reference sequence). The CDR3 nucleotides read TGTGCCAGCAACATCGAACAGGGGTGGACTGAAGCTTTCTTT. Translated: CASNIEQGWTEAFF.

The chain combines TRBV19 with TRBJ1-1; D uncertain. Germline CDR1 reads LNHDA; CDR2 reads SQIVND (reference sequence). The CDR3 sequence is 15 residues long. Trimming took 5 bases from V and 0 from J, leaving 13 bases between them. CDR3: CASSLKQNLNTEAFF. The CDR3 DNA is TGTGCCAGTAGTCTCAAACAGAATTTGAACACTGAAGCTTTCTTT.

The rearrangement links TRBV2 to TRBJ1-5; unclear D gene. CDR1 and CDR2 from the germline V gene are SNHLY and FYNNEI. V was pared by 2 bases and J by 11 bases, with 16 bases between. The CDR3 contains 14 residues. The CDR3 DNA follows: TGTGCCAGCAGTGAAATCATAACGATTCGGGCCCAGCATTTT. Amino acid sequence: CASSEIITIRAQHF.

The chain has TRBV27 and TRBJ1-2, with D hard to call. Trimming stripped 2 bases from V and 8 bases from J, with 18 bases between. The CDR3 totals 15 residues. In germline, CDR1 is MNHEY, CDR2 SMNVEV (reference sequence). The CDR3 is CASSLDTASPRGYTF. CDR3 bases: TGTGCCAGCAGTTTAGACACGGCCTCTCCCCGGGGCTACACCTTC.

CDR3 residues: CAWMRQGADYGYTF. CDR3 in DNA: TGTGCCTGGATGCGTCAGGGGGCAGACTATGGCTACACCTTC. This chain joins TRBV30 and TRBJ1-2, with 8 bases fitting TRBD1. V was clipped by 4 bases and J by 3 bases; unmatched bases: 7. Germline V lookup: CDR1 GTSNPN, CDR2 SVGIG (reference sequence). There are 14 residues in the CDR3. Variable domain in full (rest from reference TRBV30 and TRBJ1-2): SQTIHQWPATLVQPVGSPLSLECTVEGTSNPNLYWYRQAAGRGLQLLFYSVGIGQISSEVPQNLSASRPQDRQFILSSKKLLLSDSGFYLCAWMRQGADYGYTFGSGTRLTVV.

The rearrangement joins TRBV10-3 to TRBJ2-2, with TRBD1 matching over 12 bases. Germline trimming cut 6 bases from V and 6 bases from J; bases unmatched to any gene: 2. Germline V gene sequence: CDR1 ENHRY, CDR2 SYGVKD. The CDR3 has 14 residues. CDR3 in amino acids: CAIRGQGAAGELFF. The CDR3 coding sequence is TGTGCCATCAGGGGACAGGGGGCCGCCGGGGAGCTGTTTTTT.

The chain uses TRBV30 and TRBJ2-3; 8 positions agree with TRBD1. Germline V gene data show CDR1 as GTSNPN and CDR2 as SVGIG (reference sequence). The CDR3 runs to 16 residues. J lost 0 bases, V lost 4 bases, and 9 bases had no gene match. DNA for the CDR3: TGTGCCTGGACCCCCCTGGACAGGGCTAGCACAGATACGCAGTATTTT. This codes for CAWTPLDRASTDTQYF.

In its sample, this clone was seen once. Other DNA sequences in the sample encode the same CDR3. This chain connects TRBV29-1 to TRBJ2-2; D is uncertain. The germline V gene has CDR1 SQVTM and CDR2 ANQGSEA. V was clipped by 4 bases and J by 3 bases, with 3 bases between them. The CDR3 is made up of 11 amino acids. The CDR3 DNA reads TGCAGCGTTGGGGACACCGGGGAGCTGTTTTTT. It translates to CSVGDTGELFF.

V gene TRBV2 combines with J gene TRBJ1-2, with D maybe TRBD1 (5 bases). Germline CDR1 and CDR2: SNHLY and FYNNEI. The CDR3 sequence is 14 residues long. V dropped 3 bases and J dropped 6 bases, with 14 bases sitting between them. The CDR3 region is CASSDQGWSHGYTF. In nucleotides, the CDR3 is TGTGCCAGCAGTGATCAGGGATGGAGTCATGGCTACACCTTC.

This clone was observed a few times. The chain is built from TRBV29-1 and TRBJ1-1, with D maybe TRBD1 (5 bases). V dropped 7 bases and J dropped 7 bases, with 25 bases sitting between them. CDR3 length equals 15 residues. The V gene's germline CDR1 is SQVTM and CDR2 ANQGSEA. CDR3 residues: CSATEPMGRRNEAFF. The CDR3 DNA sequence: TGCAGCGCTACCGAACCAATGGGACGAAGAAATGAAGCTTTCTTT.

This sequence joins TRBV11-2 and TRBJ2-7; no firm D call. Looked up from germline, CDR1 is SGHAT and CDR2 is FQNNGV. V was pared by 1 base and J by 2 bases, with 6 bases between. The CDR3 length is 13 residues. The CDR3 nucleotides read TGTGCCAGCAGCTTAGGCAGTGCCTACGAGCAGTACTTC. This encodes CASSLGSAYEQYF.

The chain uses TRBV7-2 and TRBJ2-7; D not certain. CDR1 and CDR2 from the germline V gene are SGHTA and FQGNSA. V lost 1 base and J 3 bases, leaving 7 bases between the germline ends. CDR3 size: 13 residues. CDR3 sequence reads: CASSLGASYEQYF. DNA of the CDR3: TGTGCCAGCAGCTTAGGAGCCAGCTACGAGCAGTACTTC.